This T cell receptor (beta chain) comes out of a study of CD8 T cells in Susac syndrome. The CDR3 runs 12 residues. Germline values: CDR1 SGHAT, CDR2 FQNNGV. The ends were cut back, 0 bases at V and 6 bases at J, with 2 bases in the middle. This clonotype was seen a few times. cDNA came from around 0.5 to 1 ug RNA primed by random hexamers. TCRdb called the immunoSEQ multiplex PCR reads again in MiXCR, with one record for every CDR3 protein. This table has tens of thousands of distinct CDR3 sequences, 94% appearing once. TCR beta was sequenced from blood CD8+ and CD4+ T cells. The material sequenced was CD8+ T cells from PBMCs. V usage is TRBV11-2 and J usage is TRBJ2-2; the D is unclear. This TCR was sampled from a human donor with Susac syndrome. CDR3 sequence reads: CASSLEAGELFF. In DNA form, the CDR3 reads TGTGCCAGCAGCTTAGAGGCCGGGGAGCTGTTTTTT.